These 14 T cell receptor beta chains originate from one sample sequenced in a study of blood T cell repertoires in COVID-19. This table comes from immunoSEQ multiplex PCR, and its TCRdb copy is limited to in-frame clones, with some not included. The repertoire holds roughly 110,000 clones, over 75% seen once, with 1.5% to 1.7% in the top ten. The sample was peripheral blood. The origin of the receptors is a man between 45 and 60 years old with acute or convalescent COVID-19.

This clone was detected only once. The chain recombines TRBV7-9 with TRBJ2-3, with D possibly matching TRBD1 (7 bases). This CDR3 is 15 amino acids long. V lost 4 bases, J lost 4 bases, and 15 bases lay in between. Looked up from germline, CDR1 is SEHNR and CDR2 is FQNEAQ (reference sequence). The CDR3 sequence: CASSSTGWRADTQYF. The DNA for the CDR3 is TGTGCCAGCAGCTCGACAGGGTGGAGGGCAGATACGCAGTATTTT. The complete variable domain, with remaining parts taken from reference TRBV7-9 and TRBJ2-3, reads DTGVSQNPRHKITKRGQNVTFRCDPISEHNRLYWYRQTLGQGPEFLTYFQNEAQLEKSRLLSDRFSAERPKGSFSTLEIQRTEQGDSAMYLCASSSTGWRADTQYFGPGTRLTVL.

The chain links TRBV30 to TRBJ1-5; D is perhaps TRBD1 (6 bases). The V end lost 5 bases, the J end lost 7 bases, and 12 bases lay between the germline ends. Germline V gene sequence: CDR1 GTSNPN, CDR2 SVGIG (reference sequence). The CDR3 consists of 12 residues. CDR3 sequence (DNA): TGTGCCTGGGCCAGGGGAAGCCAGCCCCAGCATTTT. Its protein is CAWARGSQPQHF.

The rearrangement uses TRBV19 and TRBJ2-1, with a possible D match to TRBD1 (6 bases). This CDR3 is built from 13 residues. Trimming left V 3 bases short and J 8 bases short, with 11 bases between. Per the germline V gene, CDR1 is LNHDA and CDR2 is SQIVND (reference sequence). CDR3 loop: CASSIQGIDEQFF. As DNA, the CDR3 is TGTGCCAGTAGTATTCAGGGGATCGATGAGCAGTTCTTC.

V and J are TRBV6-5 and TRBJ1-2; D not certain. The V gene lost 0 bases and the J gene lost 8 bases, with 16 bases spanning the gap. The CDR3 totals 15 residues. Germline-derived CDR1 and CDR2 are MNHEY and SVGAGI. CDR3 amino acids: CASSYSIRGSPGYTF. CDR3 DNA: TGTGCCAGCAGTTACTCGATTCGGGGTAGTCCAGGCTACACCTTC.

The rearrangement joins TRBV2 to TRBJ1-4, with D possibly matching TRBD1 (6 bases). Deletions cut 6 bases from V and 2 bases from J, with 13 bases between. Germline V gives CDR1 SNHLY, CDR2 FYNNEI. This CDR3 contains 15 residues. The CDR3 here is CASSADRRTNEKLFF. For the CDR3, the DNA is TGTGCCAGCAGCGCTGACAGGAGGACTAATGAAAAACTGTTTTTT. Variable domain in full (rest from reference TRBV2 and TRBJ1-4): EPEVTQTPSHQVTQMGQEVILRCVPISNHLYFYWYRQILGQKVEFLVSFYNNEISEKSEIFDDQFSVERPDGSNFTLKIRSTKLEDSAMYFCASSADRRTNEKLFFGSGTQLSVL.

The genes are TRBV5-1 and TRBJ2-3; 12 nucleotides match TRBD1. The CDR3 is 16 amino acids. Germline CDR1 is SGHRS and CDR2 is YFSETQ. Losses at the gene ends were 7 bases for V and 1 base for J; bases not matched to a gene: 7. CDR3 coding DNA: TGCGCCAGCCGTCCGGGACAGGGGGCCGGCACAGATACGCAGTATTTT. Amino acid sequence: CASRPGQGAGTDTQYF. The complete variable domain, with remaining parts taken from reference TRBV5-1 and TRBJ2-3, reads KAGVTQTPRYLIKTRGQQVTLSCSPISGHRSVSWYQQTPGQGLQFLFEYFSETQRNKGNFPGRFSGRQFSNSRSEMNVSTLELGDSALYLCASRPGQGAGTDTQYFGPGTRLTVL.

This clone has only one observation. The rearrangement uses TRBV5-1 and TRBJ2-3, with D tentatively TRBD2 (6 bases). V gave up 2 bases and J gave up 4 bases, with 8 bases separating them. CDR3 length: 13 amino acids. Germline-derived CDR1 and CDR2 are SGHRS and YFSETQ. DNA of the CDR3: TGCGCCAGCAGCTTCTCGGGGGCAGATACGCAGTATTTT. Translated: CASSFSGADTQYF. Complete variable domain (other parts from reference TRBV5-1 and TRBJ2-3): KAGVTQTPRYLIKTRGQQVTLSCSPISGHRSVSWYQQTPGQGLQFLFEYFSETQRNKGNFPGRFSGRQFSNSRSEMNVSTLELGDSALYLCASSFSGADTQYFGPGTRLTVL.

The rearrangement uses TRBV11-2 and TRBJ2-7; tentatively, D is TRBD1 (6 bases). The ends were cut back, 5 bases at V and 6 bases at J, with 17 bases in the middle. This CDR3 region has 14 residues. Germline CDR1 SGHAT, CDR2 FQNNGV. In DNA, the CDR3 is TGTGCCAGCAGCCCTAGCACAGGGCGGGTCGAGCAGTACTTC. Translating it yields CASSPSTGRVEQYF. The full variable domain, completed using reference TRBV11-2 and TRBJ2-7, is EAGVAQSPRYKIIEKRQSVAFWCNPISGHATLYWYQQILGQGPKLLIQFQNNGVVDDSQLPKDRFSAERLKGVDSTLKIQPAKLEDSAVYLCASSPSTGRVEQYFGPGTRLTVT.

J is TRBJ1-2 and V is TRBV6-5; TRBD1 matches at 8 bases. CDR3 length equals 13 residues. Germline V CDR1 and CDR2: MNHEY, SVGAGI. Trimming removed 6 bases from V and 4 bases from J; junction bases left unmatched: 4. The CDR3: CASSRGLGYGYTF. Written as DNA, the CDR3 is TGTGCCAGCAGCAGGGGGCTAGGCTATGGCTACACCTTC.

The chain employs TRBV5-1 and TRBJ1-1; tentatively, D is TRBD1 (5 bases). Germline CDR1 is SGHRS and CDR2 is YFSETQ. Trimming stripped 3 bases from V and 0 bases from J, with 12 bases between. CDR3 length: 15 amino acids. Written as DNA, the CDR3 is TGCGCCAGCAGCTGGAAGACAGACATGAACACTGAAGCTTTCTTT. It specifies CASSWKTDMNTEAFF.

The gene calls are TRBV4-2 and TRBJ2-1, with TRBD1 identical over 10 bases. V shed 4 bases and J 4 bases; nucleotides not matched to a gene: 4. This CDR3 has 15 residues. The V gene's germline CDR1 is LGHNA and CDR2 YNFKEQ. Here the CDR3 reads CASSPRDRGYNEQFF. CDR3 bases: TGTGCCAGCAGCCCCCGGGACAGGGGTTACAATGAGCAGTTCTTC.

DNA for the CDR3: TGCAGCGTCCCTACCTCCGGGACTCCTCCGGGGGGCTACACCTTC. It encodes CSVPTSGTPPGGYTF. The V call is TRBV29-1, the J call TRBJ1-2; tentatively, D is TRBD1 (5 bases). Looked up from germline, CDR1 is SQVTM and CDR2 is ANQGSEA. This CDR3 comprises 15 residues. V lost 6 bases, J lost 8 bases, and 25 bases lay in between.

This chain uses TRBV19 with TRBJ2-5; tentative D call: TRBD2 (5 bases). V shed 4 bases and J shed 9 bases, with 18 bases lying between them. Germline CDR1 LNHDA, CDR2 SQIVND (reference sequence). This CDR3 comprises 14 residues. This CDR3 reads CASSTDSSVGAQYF. The DNA for the CDR3 is TGTGCCAGTAGTACGGACTCCTCGGTTGGGGCCCAGTACTTC.

J is TRBJ1-3 and V is TRBV29-1; D gene uncertain. Per the germline V gene, CDR1 is SQVTM and CDR2 is ANQGSEA. Trimming cost V 4 bases and J 2 bases, with 9 bases left between them. This CDR3 region has 13 residues. CDR3 DNA sequence: TGCAGCGTTGCCGGGGATCCTGGAAACACCATATATTTT. This encodes CSVAGDPGNTIYF.